This T cell receptor beta chain was sequenced during a study of chemoradiotherapy in HPV16-positive cancers (dated by TCRdb to 2022 to 2024). As for the study more broadly: Using functional T-cell assays on cells from two HPV16-positive patients, the researchers defined candidate HPV-specific T-cell clones and common TCR motifs. Whether T-cell immunity against the HPV oncoproteins E6 and E7 changes during chemoradiotherapy and whether survival is affected by this immunity were examined in the study. The candidate HPV-specific TCRs and motifs were then tracked in TCR repertoires from under 100 patients with HPV-related cancers. Points the paper makes about the study in general: The functional definition of HPV-specific T cells came from only a couple of HPV16-positive patients, and the survival association was reported for HPV16-positive patients. In HPV16-positive patients, expansion of HPV-responsive T cells during chemoradiotherapy was found to be associated with improved recurrence-free survival. Expansion of candidate HPV-specific clones and E7-related TCR motifs was observed in the tumor microenvironment during treatment, whereas no such expansion was observed for non-HPV-specific T cells.

Of note for this clone: The antigen this receptor binds is unknown. Base qualities are not provided; no much larger clone lies one nucleotide away.

The germline V and J ends show losses of 0 bases and 0 bases respectively, and no gene match explains 5 bases of the junction. The germline V gene supplies CDR1 ENHRY and CDR2 SYGVKD. Reading from cysteine to phenylalanine, the CDR3 counts 17 amino acids. Only CDR3 DNA remains: 51 bases, in frame from the first base. The library relied on the immunoSEQ multiplex PCR assay. In TCRdb, the immuneACCESS table is reduced to in-frame sequences with V and J assigned. These tables do not hold every clone; where another copy was compared, an unresolved V gene accounts for under half, and the others remain unexplained. For this sample there are tens of thousands of clones; roughly 90% appear just once. The biggest ten clones account for more than 3.5% of the sample. Repertoires were sampled repeatedly over the course of chemoradiotherapy, so clonal expansion could be followed in the tumor microenvironment.

The sample was blood, taken from a patient who underwent chemoradiotherapy. The chain couples TRBV10-3 to TRBJ1-3; TRBD1 fits 7 bases in the junction. The receptor comes from a human donor with HPV-associated anogenital cancer. CDR3 region: CAISESRGQVSGNTIYF. The DNA is as follows: TGTGCCATCAGTGAGTCAAGGGGGCAGGTCTCTGGAAACACCATATATTTT.